These 32 T cell receptor beta chains share one sample of origin, sequenced in a study of Graves' ophthalmopathy and Graves' hyperthyroidism. TCR beta CDR3 amplification used RNA transcripts. After a first-round RT-PCR with HTBI primers, a second-round multiplex PCR was run. MiXCR, run by TCRdb on the multiplex PCR reads, gives a single entry per CDR3 protein. The table lists 200,000 to 250,000 distinct CDR3 sequences, around 28% of them singletons, with 8.5% to 9.5% in the top ten. Sequences were obtained from peripheral blood. The receptor source for this set is a man in his forties or fifties with Graves' ophthalmopathy.

This clonotype was seen ten or more times. This chain joins TRBV6-2 or TRBV6-3 and TRBJ1-1; D call uncertain. CDR3 length: 13 amino acids. V lost 4 bases, J lost 6 bases, and 12 bases lay in between. Germline assignment: CDR1 MNHEY and CDR2 SVGEGT. CDR3 in DNA: TGTGCCAGCAGTTCGCCGGGCGAGTCTGAAGCTTTCTTT. Protein sequence: CASSSPGESEAFF.

In this sample, this clonotype turned up many times. The rearrangement joins TRBV2 to TRBJ2-4; 11 positions match TRBD2. The CDR3 extends over 14 amino acids. After removal of 7 bases from V and 6 bases from J, the junction contained 5 bases not matched to a gene. Looked up from germline, CDR1 is SNHLY and CDR2 is FYNNEI. The CDR3 region is CASTTSGGLNIQYF. The CDR3, as DNA: TGTGCCAGCACCACTAGCGGGGGCCTAAACATTCAGTACTTC.

This clonotype has ten or more counts. The chain is built from TRBV7-2 and TRBJ2-7; a weak D match, TRBD1 (7 bases). The length of the CDR3 is 16 residues. The V gene lost 4 bases and the J gene lost 3 bases, with 19 bases spanning the gap. Germline V gives CDR1 SGHTA, CDR2 FQGNSA. The CDR3 loop is CASSSLRARGVYEQYF. CDR3 bases: TGTGCCAGCAGCTCCCTTCGTGCCAGGGGGGTCTACGAGCAGTACTTC.

There are many counts of this clonotype. The gene calls are TRBV27 and TRBJ2-7; either TRBD1 or TRBD2 may supply D (5 bases each). Germline V gene lookup returns CDR1 MNHEY and CDR2 SMNVEV (reference sequence). V gave up 2 bases and J gave up 4 bases, with 9 bases separating them. CDR3 length equals 13 residues. The CDR3 DNA is TGTGCCAGCAGTTTAAGGGACGGATACGAGCAGTACTTC. Protein sequence: CASSLRDGYEQYF.

The gene calls are TRBV28 and TRBJ2-7, with 8 bases aligning to TRBD1. This CDR3 comprises 15 residues. CDR1 and CDR2 from the germline V gene are MDHEN and SYDVKM. V trimming: 6 bases; J trimming: 2 bases; junction bases outside the gene matches: 9. As DNA, the CDR3 is TGTGCCAGCAGCCTGCTAACAGGGGGACCCTACGAGCAGTACTTC. It encodes CASSLLTGGPYEQYF.

The chain couples TRBV10-3 to TRBJ2-7; D unclear. Trimming removed 5 bases at V and 6 bases at J, with 14 bases between. There are 13 residues in the CDR3. The germline gives CDR1 ENHRY, CDR2 SYGVKD. The CDR3 DNA follows: TGTGCCATCAGTTCTAGTCCGCCGGTCGAGCAGTACTTC. Encoded protein: CAISSSPPVEQYF.

This clonotype has only one observation. The chain has TRBV14 and TRBJ1-1, with D hard to call. Germline CDR1 and CDR2: SGHDN and FVKESK. The CDR3 is made up of 12 amino acids. The germline V and J ends were trimmed by 4 bases and 7 bases, with 10 bases remaining between them. For the CDR3, the DNA is TGTGCCAGCAGCCCCCCCTTCAGTGAAGCTTTCTTT. This codes for CASSPPFSEAFF.

This clonotype was detected a few times. The chain has TRBV6-2 or TRBV6-3 and TRBJ2-5, with D perhaps TRBD2 (5 bases). V was trimmed by 7 bases and J by 2 bases, leaving 20 bases between them. This CDR3 comprises 16 residues. The V gene's germline CDR1 is MNHEY and CDR2 SVGEGT. CDR3 sequence: CASTRSSWAGQETQYF. The CDR3 DNA is TGTGCCAGCACTCGGTCATCGTGGGCGGGTCAAGAGACCCAGTACTTC.

The chain uses TRBV7-2 and TRBJ2-5; tentatively, D is TRBD2 (6 bases). CDR3 size: 14 residues. V dropped 5 bases and J dropped 3 bases, with 13 bases sitting between them. The germline CDR1 and CDR2 sequences are SGHTA and FQGNSA. Here the CDR3 DNA reads TGTGCCAGCAGCCGCCAGGAGGGCAAAGAGACCCAGTACTTC. It specifies CASSRQEGKETQYF.

This clonotype was observed at least ten times. The chain links TRBV7-2 to TRBJ2-7; 15 bases are shared with TRBD2. The CDR3 covers 16 residues. Germline CDR1 and CDR2: SGHTA and FQGNSA. The J segment lost 4 bases and the V segment lost 6 bases, leaving 7 bases of the junction unmatched. The CDR3 DNA reads as TGTGCCAGCAGGGAGGGACTAGCGGGAGGTCGTTACGAGCAGTACTTC. Its translation is CASREGLAGGRYEQYF.

This clonotype was seen many times. The chain combines TRBV7-8 with TRBJ2-2; TRBD2 is a possible D gene (6 bases). The CDR3 contains 18 residues. Trimming shortened V by 4 bases and J by 0 bases, and 18 bases separated the two germline ends. Per germline, CDR1 SGHVS and CDR2 FQNEAQ. As DNA, the CDR3 is TGTGCCAGCAGCTCCCCCGCTAGCGCCTATACGAACACCGGGGAGCTGTTTTTT. Amino acid sequence: CASSSPASAYTNTGELFF.

This clonotype has a count of ten or more. This chain joins TRBV28 and TRBJ2-6, with D possibly TRBD1 on 6 matching bases. Germline V gene lookup returns CDR1 MDHEN and CDR2 SYDVKM. V was shortened by 7 bases and J by 1 base, with 17 bases between the two germline ends. The CDR3 length is 17 residues. This CDR3 is CASTPGVGESGANVLTF. The CDR3 DNA follows: TGTGCCAGCACCCCAGGGGTAGGGGAATCTGGGGCCAACGTCCTGACTTTC.

This clonotype was observed at least ten times. V gene TRBV10-1 combines with J gene TRBJ2-7, with TRBD1 identical over 8 bases. V was pared by 9 bases and J by 6 bases, with 10 bases of the junction left unmatched. The CDR3 contains 13 residues. Germline assignment: CDR1 WNHNN and CDR2 SYGVQD (reference sequence). DNA of the CDR3: TGCGCCAGGCGACAGGGGTGTGTGTTCGAGCAGTACTTC. This gives the protein CARRQGCVFEQYF.

This clonotype was detected many times. This chain uses TRBV2 with TRBJ1-1; a weak D match, TRBD1 (6 bases). This CDR3 contains 15 residues. Germline V gives CDR1 SNHLY, CDR2 FYNNEI. Trimming shortened V by 3 bases and J by 4 bases, and 15 bases separated the two germline ends. This CDR3 is CASSDQGMETTEAFF. The CDR3 nucleotides are TGTGCCAGCAGTGATCAGGGGATGGAAACCACTGAAGCTTTCTTT.

This clonotype was seen repeatedly, ten times or more. This CDR3 reads CASSDWKGDGIQYF. The CDR3 DNA sequence: TGTGCCAGCAGTGATTGGAAAGGGGATGGCATTCAGTACTTC. This chain joins TRBV25-1 and TRBJ2-4; weak D call: TRBD1 (5 bases). This CDR3 has 14 amino acids. The germline V and J ends were trimmed by 3 bases and 9 bases, with 15 bases remaining between them. Germline values: CDR1 MGHDK, CDR2 SYGVNS. Full variable domain (outside the CDR3, taken from reference TRBV25-1 and TRBJ2-4): EADIYQTPRYLVIGTGKKITLECSQTMGHDKMYWYQQDPGMELHLIHYSYGVNSTEKGDLSSESTVSRIRTEHFPLTLESARPSHTSQYLCASSDWKGDGIQYFGAGTRLSVL.

This clonotype appeared many times. V and J are TRBV28 and TRBJ1-2, with 7 bases matching TRBD1. CDR3 length equals 13 residues. In germline, CDR1 is MDHEN, CDR2 SYDVKM. The V segment lost 6 bases and the J segment 5 bases; nucleotides outside the gene matches: 6. This CDR3 is CASRSGQRYGYTF. For the CDR3, the DNA is TGTGCCAGCAGATCGGGACAGAGATATGGCTACACCTTC.

This clonotype was counted many times. V is TRBV7-8 and J is TRBJ2-7; D gene uncertain. The CDR3 is made up of 13 amino acids. V was shortened by 2 bases and J by 2 bases, with 7 bases between the two germline ends. Per germline, CDR1 SGHVS and CDR2 FQNEAQ. The CDR3, as DNA: TGTGCCAGCAGCTTAATAGGAGCCTACGAGCAGTACTTC. Its translation: CASSLIGAYEQYF.

This clonotype was recorded once. This chain uses TRBV6-5 with TRBJ1-2, with D possibly being TRBD1 (6 bases). The CDR3 length is 15 residues. Trimming left V 0 bases short and J 4 bases short, with 12 bases between. Germline assignment: CDR1 MNHEY and CDR2 SVGAGI. CDR3 nucleotide sequence: TGTGCCAGCAGTTACTCTGGAGGGGGTAGCTATGGCTACACCTTC. Its protein product is CASSYSGGGSYGYTF.

This clonotype came up once. This sequence joins TRBV6-2 or TRBV6-3 and TRBJ1-5; D remains ambiguous. The germline V and J ends were trimmed by 2 bases and 3 bases, with 8 bases remaining between them. CDR1 is MNHEY, CDR2 SVGEGT, per germline. CDR3 size: 14 residues. This CDR3 is CASSYTGNNQPQHF. CDR3 DNA sequence: TGTGCCAGCAGTTACACGGGGAACAATCAGCCCCAGCATTTT.

The genes are TRBV12-3 or TRBV12-4 and TRBJ2-7, with D tentatively TRBD1 (5 bases). This CDR3 is 14 amino acids long. The ends were cut back, 6 bases at V and 2 bases at J, with 14 bases in the middle. The CDR3 bases are TGTGCCAGCAGCCCGACAGAGACTCCCTACGAGCAGTACTTC. Amino acids: CASSPTETPYEQYF.

This clonotype came up once. This chain joins TRBV5-6 and TRBJ2-5; D gene unclear. Germline V CDR1 and CDR2: SGHDT, YYEEEE. V lost 4 bases, J lost 8 bases, and 12 bases lay in between. There are 12 residues in the CDR3. Written as DNA, the CDR3 is TGTGCCAGCAGCCGAACGCCGGGCACCCAGTACTTC. It specifies CASSRTPGTQYF.

CDR3 DNA: TGTGCCAGCAGTTTTCTAGCGGGATGGACCGGGGAGCTGTTTTTT. This encodes CASSFLAGWTGELFF. V gene TRBV28 combines with J gene TRBJ2-2, with 9 bases matching TRBD2. CDR3 size: 15 residues. The J segment lost 5 bases and the V segment lost 3 bases, leaving 4 bases of the junction unmatched. Germline V gene sequence: CDR1 MDHEN, CDR2 SYDVKM.

This clonotype appeared many times. V gene TRBV12-3 or TRBV12-4 combines with J gene TRBJ2-5; 9 positions agree with TRBD1. The CDR3 totals 14 residues. V lost 3 bases and J lost 2; bases outside the gene matches: 1. CDR3 region: CASSFGTGQETQYF. CDR3 nucleotide sequence: TGTGCCAGCAGTTTTGGGACAGGGCAAGAGACCCAGTACTTC.

This clonotype was observed many times. The CDR3 coding sequence is TGTGCCAGCACTTCGAGGTTTGACCAGCCCCAGCATTTT. Encoded protein: CASTSRFDQPQHF. The rearrangement joins TRBV6-5 to TRBJ1-5; no clear D gene. Germline-derived CDR1 and CDR2 are MNHEY and SVGAGI. V lost 7 bases, J lost 7 bases, and 14 bases lay in between. The CDR3 runs to 13 residues.

This chain connects TRBV19 to TRBJ2-5; D remains unclear. The CDR3 totals 15 residues. Trimming removed 1 base at V and 2 bases at J, with 11 bases between. The germline V gene has CDR1 LNHDA and CDR2 SQIVND (reference sequence). CDR3 DNA sequence: TGTGCCAGTAGTATAGGGAACTGGATGCAAGAGACCCAGTACTTC. Its translation: CASSIGNWMQETQYF.

This clonotype was seen ten or more times. The chain employs TRBV28 and TRBJ2-7; D might be TRBD1 (5 bases). There are 14 residues in the CDR3. In germline, CDR1 is MDHEN, CDR2 SYDVKM. V dropped 5 bases and J dropped 6 bases, with 17 bases sitting between them. Written as DNA, the CDR3 is TGTGCCAGCAGTAGCTCGACAGTCTCACGCGAGCAGTACTTC. Encoded protein: CASSSSTVSREQYF.

This clonotype was seen at least ten times. J is TRBJ2-7 and V is TRBV20-1; D call uncertain. Germline V gene sequence: CDR1 DFQATT, CDR2 SNEGSKA (reference sequence). The CDR3 consists of 13 residues. V shed 6 bases and J shed 1 base, with 13 bases lying between them. CDR3 sequence (DNA): TGCAGTGCCCCTATGCACGGTTCCTACGAGCAGTACTTC. Its translation is CSAPMHGSYEQYF.

The V call is TRBV11-2, the J call TRBJ2-7; TRBD2 aligns across 11 bases. There are 18 residues in the CDR3. V lost 5 bases and J lost 1; bases outside the gene matches: 13. Germline V CDR1 and CDR2: SGHAT, FQNNGV. The DNA of the CDR3 is TGTGCCAGCAGCCTCCGTGGGGTAGCGGGGGGGCCATCCTACGAGCAGTACTTC. Its translation is CASSLRGVAGGPSYEQYF.

This clonotype was recorded many times. The chain combines TRBV3-1 with TRBJ1-1; D is undetermined. Trimming cost V 4 bases and J 1 base, with 13 bases left between them. The CDR3 is 15 amino acids. Looked up from germline, CDR1 is LGHDT and CDR2 is YNNKEL (reference sequence). The CDR3 DNA reads TGTGCCAGCAGCCCCACGAGGAGCAGGAACACTGAAGCTTTCTTT. It encodes CASSPTRSRNTEAFF.

This chain joins TRBV12-5 and TRBJ1-2, with TRBD1 identical over 11 bases. The CDR3 covers 20 residues. CDR1 LGHNT and CDR2 FRNRAP come from the germline V gene. Trimming at V came to 0 bases and at J to 0 bases, leaving 12 bases not matched to a gene. The CDR3 bases are TGTGCTAGTGGTTTGGTAGTGTGGACAGGGGGCGAGATGACTAACTATGGCTACACCTTC. This codes for CASGLVVWTGGEMTNYGYTF.

In this sample, this clonotype turned up many times. The chain employs TRBV28 and TRBJ2-7; either TRBD1 or TRBD2 may supply D (6 bases each). CDR3 length equals 18 residues. Looked up from germline, CDR1 is MDHEN and CDR2 is SYDVKM. V dropped 5 bases and J dropped 3 bases, with 26 bases sitting between them. CDR3 in amino acids: CASSPTGAFRLADYEQYF. The CDR3 DNA is TGTGCCAGCAGTCCCACGGGGGCGTTCCGACTCGCCGACTACGAGCAGTACTTC.

This clonotype was recorded many times. V is TRBV12-3 or TRBV12-4 and J is TRBJ2-3; 7 bases align to TRBD2. This CDR3 region has 14 residues. V dropped 6 bases and J dropped 0; count of bases not matched to a gene: 3. The CDR3 DNA is TGTGCCAGCAGCAGTAGCGGGAGCACAGATACGCAGTATTTT. Amino acids: CASSSSGSTDTQYF.